A single sample is the source of the 30 T cell receptor beta chains below, sequenced in a study of blood T cell repertoires in COVID-19. The method was immunoSEQ multiplex PCR; TCRdb's version includes in-frame clones alone and lacks a portion of them. The repertoire has 30,000 to 40,000 clones, 80% of them found once; the top ten carry under 35%. The sequencing input was peripheral blood. These TCRs come from an older man with acute or convalescent COVID-19.

The gene calls are TRBV7-2 and TRBJ2-7; 12 positions agree with TRBD2. With 5 bases clipped from V and 5 bases from J, the junction kept 10 bases outside the gene matches. This CDR3 has 16 amino acids. The V gene's germline CDR1 is SGHTA and CDR2 FQGNSA. The CDR3 region has the DNA TGTGCCAGCAGCACCATGTCTAGCGGGGGGGCGGACGAGCAGTACTTC. It yields the protein CASSTMSSGGADEQYF. The full variable domain, its missing parts supplied by reference TRBV7-2 and TRBJ2-7, is GAGVSQSPSNKVTEKGKDVELRCDPISGHTALYWYRQSLGQGLEFLIYFQGNSAPDKSGLPSDRFSAERTGGSVSTLTIQRTQQEDSAVYLCASSTMSSGGADEQYFGPGTRLTVT.

About this clone: At the DNA level, this CDR3 is encoded by other sequences in the same sample as well. The chain joins TRBV12-3 or TRBV12-4 to TRBJ2-7; D gene unclear. Trimming shortened V by 2 bases and J by 4 bases, and 3 bases separated the two germline ends. The CDR3 loop spans 11 amino acids. In nucleotides, the CDR3 is TGTGCCAGCAGTTTATTATACGAGCAGTACTTC. This translates into CASSLLYEQYF.

The chain carries TRBV7-9 and TRBJ1-5; D gene unclear. This CDR3 comprises 14 residues. Looked up from germline, CDR1 is SEHNR and CDR2 is FQNEAQ (reference sequence). The V gene lost 5 bases and the J gene lost 0 bases, with 8 bases spanning the gap. CDR3 sequence (DNA): TGTGCCAGCAGCGGGAGCATTAGCAATCAGCCCCAGCATTTT. Encoded protein: CASSGSISNQPQHF.

The genes are TRBV19 and TRBJ2-3; no firm D call. V was shortened by 3 bases and J by 0 bases, with 10 bases between the two germline ends. Germline CDR1 is LNHDA and CDR2 is SQIVND (reference sequence). The CDR3 runs 15 residues. The CDR3 nucleotides read TGTGCCAGTAGTATCTCCCTAACTAGCACAGATACGCAGTATTTT. Translation gives CASSISLTSTDTQYF.

The chain carries TRBV2 and TRBJ2-7; 9 bases match TRBD1. The CDR3 contains 14 residues. V lost 6 bases to trimming and J lost 2 bases; unmatched junction nucleotides: 5. Germline CDR1 and CDR2: SNHLY and FYNNEI. CDR3 protein: CASRDNRGPYEQYF. The DNA for the CDR3 is TGTGCCAGCAGAGATAACAGGGGGCCCTACGAGCAGTACTTC.

This rearrangement joins TRBV12-5 to TRBJ1-4; 11 positions match TRBD1. Per germline, CDR1 LGHNT and CDR2 FRNRAP. There are 14 residues in the CDR3. J gave up 8 bases and V 6 bases, and 5 bases lay outside the gene matches. The DNA of the CDR3 is TGTGCTAGTGGACCCGGGACAGGGGGAGAAAAACTGTTTTTT. Amino acids: CASGPGTGGEKLFF.

This sequence joins TRBV5-5 and TRBJ2-5; possibly TRBD1 for D (5 bases). With 0 bases removed from V and 0 bases from J, the gap between germline ends came to 15 bases. The CDR3 has 17 amino acids. Germline V gives CDR1 SGHKS, CDR2 YYEKEE (reference sequence). In DNA, the CDR3 is TGTGCCAGCAGCTTGGTCCCAGGGCCACTGTACCAAGAGACCCAGTACTTC. It is translated as CASSLVPGPLYQETQYF.

V is TRBV6-4 and J is TRBJ2-7, with D tentatively TRBD1 (5 bases). This CDR3 spans 12 amino acids. The ends were cut back, 6 bases at V and 5 bases at J, with 11 bases in the middle. Germline loops: CDR1 MRHNA, CDR2 SNTAGT. The CDR3 DNA reads TGTGCCAGCAGATCAGGGTATCACGAGCAGTACTTC. The encoded protein is CASRSGYHEQYF.

The chain carries TRBV7-8 and TRBJ2-7; 8 positions agree with TRBD2. Germline V gives CDR1 SGHVS, CDR2 FQNEAQ. CDR3 length equals 15 residues. V shed 3 bases, J shed 3 bases, and the junction held 7 bases outside the gene matches. The CDR3 nucleotides read TGTGCCAGCAGCTTTCATACGGGAGGGTACTACGAGCAGTACTTC. This sequence encodes CASSFHTGGYYEQYF. The full variable domain, its missing parts supplied by reference TRBV7-8 and TRBJ2-7, is GAGVSQSPRYKVAKRGQDVALRCDPISGHVSLFWYQQALGQGPEFLTYFQNEAQLDKSGLPSDRFFAERPEGSVSTLKIQRTQQEDSAVYLCASSFHTGGYYEQYFGPGTRLTVT.

J is TRBJ2-5 and V is TRBV5-5; 8 bases are a match to TRBD1. CDR1 and CDR2 (germline): SGHKS, YYEKEE (reference sequence). The CDR3 has 15 residues. After removal of 4 bases from V and 5 bases from J, the junction contained 10 bases not matched to a gene. This CDR3 reads CASSHRTGTWETQYF. CDR3 nucleotide sequence: TGTGCCAGCAGCCACAGGACAGGGACTTGGGAGACCCAGTACTTC. Supplemented by reference TRBV5-5 and TRBJ2-5, the full variable domain reads DAGVTQSPTHLIKTRGQQVTLRCSPISGHKSVSWYQQVLGQGPQFIFQYYEKEERGRGNFPDRFSARQFPNYSSELNVNALLLGDSALYLCASSHRTGTWETQYFGPGTRLLVL.

This clone has only a few counts. The rearrangement links TRBV12-3 or TRBV12-4 to TRBJ2-4; D remains unclear. The CDR3 extends over 12 amino acids. V lost 1 base to trimming and J lost 6 bases, with 4 bases between them. CDR3 DNA: TGTGCCAGCAGTTTAGGCGGAAACATTCAGTACTTC. Translating gives CASSLGGNIQYF.

A few counts support this clone. The chain couples TRBV2 to TRBJ2-3, with TRBD2 identical over 10 bases. The V and J ends lost 6 bases and 4 bases, in that order; junction bases with no gene match: 4. The CDR3 sequence is 14 residues long. CDR1 and CDR2 (germline): SNHLY, FYNNEI. The CDR3 DNA reads TGTGCCAGCAGCGGACTAGCGGACTCAGATACGCAGTATTTT. Translated, it gives CASSGLADSDTQYF. Full variable domain (missing parts from reference TRBV2 and TRBJ2-3): EPEVTQTPSHQVTQMGQEVILRCVPISNHLYFYWYRQILGQKVEFLVSFYNNEISEKSEIFDDQFSVERPDGSNFTLKIRSTKLEDSAMYFCASSGLADSDTQYFGPGTRLTVL.

CDR3 in DNA: TGTGCCTGGAGTGTTTCCCGCCTTGAGAATTCACCCCTCCACTTT. Amino acid sequence: CAWSVSRLENSPLHF. J is TRBJ1-6 and V is TRBV30; D unclear. The V gene lost 0 bases and the J gene lost 7 bases, with 13 bases spanning the gap. There are 15 residues in the CDR3. The germline V gene encodes CDR1 GTSNPN and CDR2 SVGIG (reference sequence).

In this sample, this clone turned up a few times. The chain combines TRBV30 with TRBJ1-5; D uncertain. The CDR3 length is 14 residues. Germline CDR1 is GTSNPN and CDR2 is SVGIG (reference sequence). Trimming removed 1 base at V and 2 bases at J, with 9 bases between. CDR3 coding DNA: TGTGCCTGGAGTGGCCCAGGTCGCAATCAGCCCCAGCATTTT. It codes for CAWSGPGRNQPQHF.

About this clone itself: Other nucleotide sequences from this sample produce the same CDR3. This chain uses TRBV7-2 with TRBJ2-7, with 12 bases aligning to TRBD2. Germline assignment: CDR1 SGHTA and CDR2 FQGNSA. There are 14 residues in the CDR3. V trimming: 1 base; J trimming: 6 bases; junction bases outside the gene matches: 1. The CDR3 is CASSLGLAGVEQYF. For the CDR3, the DNA is TGTGCCAGCAGCTTAGGACTAGCGGGAGTCGAGCAGTACTTC.

The chain is built from TRBV25-1 and TRBJ1-3; D unclear. In germline, CDR1 is MGHDK, CDR2 SYGVNS. The V end was cut by 2 bases, the J end by 11 bases, with 10 bases between. CDR3 length: 12 residues. CDR3 residues: CASSEGASSIYF. As DNA, the CDR3 is TGTGCCAGCAGTGAAGGAGCATCCTCCATATATTTT. Supplemented by reference TRBV25-1 and TRBJ1-3, the full variable domain reads EADIYQTPRYLVIGTGKKITLECSQTMGHDKMYWYQQDPGMELHLIHYSYGVNSTEKGDLSSESTVSRIRTEHFPLTLESARPSHTSQYLCASSEGASSIYFGEGSWLTVV.

The chain recombines TRBV6-2 or TRBV6-3 with TRBJ2-3; D might be TRBD2 (7 bases). CDR1 MNHEY and CDR2 SVGEGT come from the germline V gene. The V gene lost 6 bases and the J gene lost 10 bases, with 14 bases spanning the gap. CDR3 length: 12 amino acids. CDR3 coding DNA: TGTGCCAGCAGCCAAGGGGGGGGTGCGCAGTATTTT. This codes for CASSQGGGAQYF.

The V call is TRBV5-1, the J call TRBJ2-3; TRBD2 matches 9 bases. V dropped 4 bases and J dropped 0; count of bases not matched to a gene: 12. CDR3 length: 18 amino acids. Germline CDR1 and CDR2: SGHRS and YFSETQ. DNA for the CDR3: TGCGCCAGCAGCGGAGCTAGCGGGACCCTCACTAGCACAGATACGCAGTATTTT. Translated: CASSGASGTLTSTDTQYF.

The V gene is TRBV21-1, the J gene TRBJ2-5; no check of the table's D call, TRBD2, against the DNA was made. TRBV21-1 is an annotated pseudogene. CDR3 length: 19 amino acids. The CDR3 bases are TGTGCCAGCAGCCGTTGGGCTAGCGGGGTAATACAAGCAGGGGAGACCCAGTACTTC. Translating gives CASSRWASGVIQAGETQYF.

The rearrangement links TRBV29-1 to TRBJ2-3; 8 nucleotides align to TRBD1. The V segment lost 4 bases and the J segment 0 bases; nucleotides outside the gene matches: 9. Looked up from germline, CDR1 is SQVTM and CDR2 is ANQGSEA. This CDR3 is built from 16 residues. In DNA, the CDR3 is TGCAGCGTTGTTGCAGGGGGCTCTTCTAGCACAGATACGCAGTATTTT. Translated, it gives CSVVAGGSSSTDTQYF.

The genes are TRBV7-9 and TRBJ2-5; no clear D gene. V was shortened by 1 base and J by 1 base, with 7 bases between the two germline ends. The CDR3 is made up of 14 amino acids. The germline gives CDR1 SEHNR, CDR2 FQNEAQ (reference sequence). The CDR3 region is CASSLGQFQETQYF. CDR3 in DNA: TGTGCCAGCAGCTTAGGTCAGTTCCAAGAGACCCAGTACTTC.

The chain couples TRBV7-9 to TRBJ2-7; 12 bases fit TRBD1. Unmatched junction bases numbered 2, after V lost 0 bases and J lost 5 bases. In germline, CDR1 is SEHNR, CDR2 FQNEAQ (reference sequence). CDR3 length: 15 residues. CDR3 nucleotide sequence: TGTGCCAGCAGCTTAGCAGGGACAGGGGGCGACGAGCAGTACTTC. It specifies CASSLAGTGGDEQYF.

The chain employs TRBV5-4 and TRBJ2-1; 11 bases match TRBD2. The CDR3 is 16 residues long. Germline trimming cut 5 bases from V and 4 bases from J; bases unmatched to any gene: 8. The germline gives CDR1 SGHNT, CDR2 YYREEE (reference sequence). The CDR3 protein is CASRDMTSGVYNEQFF. CDR3 DNA: TGTGCCAGCAGGGATATGACTAGCGGGGTTTACAATGAGCAGTTCTTC.

This clone was detected a few times. This chain uses TRBV3-1 (or the pseudogene TRBV3-2) with TRBJ1-2; D gene unclear. V gave up 8 bases and J gave up 5 bases, with 12 bases separating them. The CDR3 spans 12 residues. CDR1 LGHDT and CDR2 YNNKEL come from the germline V gene (reference sequence). CDR3 loop: CASLDLTYGYTF. The CDR3 region has the DNA TGTGCCAGCCTAGACTTAACATATGGCTACACCTTC.

The gene calls are TRBV7-3 and TRBJ2-1, with 7 positions matching TRBD1. CDR1 is SGHTA, CDR2 FQGTGA, per germline. CDR3 length: 13 amino acids. The trim removed 5 bases at V and 6 bases at J, leaving 4 bases unmatched. The CDR3 loop reads CASSQRQGNEQFF. The CDR3 DNA sequence: TGTGCCAGCAGCCAGAGACAGGGCAATGAGCAGTTCTTC. Filled out from reference TRBV7-3 and TRBJ2-1, the complete variable domain reads GAGVSQTPSNKVTEKGKYVELRCDPISGHTALYWYRQSLGQGPEFLIYFQGTGAADDSGLPNDRFFAVRPEGSVSTLKIQRTERGDSAVYLCASSQRQGNEQFFGPGTRLTVL.

This clone was counted once. V and J are TRBV21-1 and TRBJ2-5; the table's D call, TRBD1, has no DNA check behind it. TRBV21-1 is flagged as a pseudogene. The CDR3 is 17 amino acids. This CDR3 is CASSKIRDRGHEETQYF. CDR3 in DNA: TGTGCCAGCAGCAAAATACGGGACAGGGGCCACGAAGAGACCCAGTACTTC.

This sequence joins TRBV6-4 and TRBJ2-1, with TRBD1 matching over 8 bases. Germline CDR1 reads MRHNA; CDR2 reads SNTAGT. V lost 5 bases to trimming and J lost 6 bases; unmatched junction nucleotides: 12. The CDR3 spans 16 residues. As DNA, the CDR3 is TGTGCCAGCAGTAAAACCCGGGACAGGCCTCCCAATGAGCAGTTCTTC. As protein: CASSKTRDRPPNEQFF.

J is TRBJ1-2 and V is TRBV7-2; TRBD1 aligns across 10 bases. The CDR3 contains 16 residues. CDR1 is SGHTA and CDR2 is FQGNSA in the germline V gene. The V segment lost 5 bases and the J segment 0 bases; nucleotides outside the gene matches: 6. The CDR3 is CASSVGTGVANYGYTF. In DNA, the CDR3 is TGTGCCAGCAGCGTCGGGACAGGGGTTGCTAACTATGGCTACACCTTC.

The chain uses TRBV5-4 and TRBJ2-7, with TRBD2 identical over 14 bases. V gave up 4 bases and J gave up 0 bases; unmatched junction bases: 3. The CDR3 is 16 amino acids. Germline CDR1 reads SGHNT; CDR2 reads YYREEE (reference sequence). The CDR3 coding sequence is TGTGCCAGCAGCACCGGACTAGCGGGAGGCTCCTACGAGCAGTACTTC. Its translation is CASSTGLAGGSYEQYF.

The genes are TRBV7-9 and TRBJ1-6; D ambiguous. Germline CDR1 and CDR2: SEHNR and FQNEAQ (reference sequence). The V end was cut by 4 bases, the J end by 5 bases, with 9 bases between. CDR3 length: 14 residues. CDR3 residues: CASSSDTNNSPLHF. As DNA, the CDR3 is TGTGCCAGCAGCTCAGACACCAATAATTCACCCCTCCACTTT.